This is a list of T cell receptor beta chains from one sample in a study of early T cells in non-severe SARS-CoV-2 infection. TCRdb used MiXCR to reprocess the 5' RACE reads, holding one entry per CDR3 protein. Among about 33,000 distinct CDR3 sequences, around 5.9% were seen once, and the ten largest hold roughly 13%. Sequenced material: whole blood. Source of these receptors: an adult who was a healthcare worker with PCR-confirmed SARS-CoV-2 infection or an uninfected control (not recorded which). The conserved cysteine and the conserved F or W are not part of the CDR3 here. Some rows mark clone size as missing; the rest say once, few, many or name a class of expanded clone.

v_gene: TRBV4-3
j_gene: TRBJ2-2
abundance: .
CDR3aa: ASSQEAGSHTGELF

v_gene: TRBV20-1
j_gene: TRBJ1-5
abundance: many
CDR3aa: SALKGDSNQPQH

v_gene: TRBV6-2/TRBV6-3
j_gene: TRBJ2-2
abundance: many
CDR3aa: ASSWSLTGELF

v_gene: TRBV29-1
j_gene: TRBJ1-2
abundance: .
CDR3aa: SVGSRYT

v_gene: TRBV6-1
j_gene: TRBJ2-3
abundance: .
CDR3aa: ASSGKIGLAGGPSQSTQY

v_gene: TRBV27
j_gene: TRBJ2-5
abundance: .
CDR3aa: ASSLTSGLGRETQY

v_gene: TRBV19
j_gene: TRBJ1-5
abundance: few
CDR3aa: ASSMSAGRSGNQPQH

v_gene: TRBV5-1
j_gene: TRBJ2-5
abundance: many
CDR3aa: ASSLGQGMVETQY

v_gene: TRBV7-9
j_gene: TRBJ1-6
abundance: many
CDR3aa: ASSLRPTGNSPLH

v_gene: TRBV10-3
j_gene: TRBJ1-6
abundance: many
CDR3aa: AISEREGSSYNSPLH